The 22 T cell receptor beta chains given below trace back to one sample, sequenced in a study of blood T cells in healthy people across ages. Primed by a sample-barcoded 5' primer and a J-beta primer mix, a second PCR proceeded for 7 to 11 cycles. TCRdb re-called the 5' RACE reads with MiXCR, one entry per CDR3 protein. The sample includes hundreds of thousands of distinct CDR3 sequences, just over 55% of them seen just once. Source material: blood. These TCRs come from a man in his forties or fifties in good health.

A single count supports this clonotype. The chain uses TRBV2 and TRBJ1-4, with D possibly being TRBD1 (6 bases). This CDR3 has 13 residues. Germline V gene lookup returns CDR1 SNHLY and CDR2 FYNNEI. Between the trimmed V and J ends, which lost 6 bases and 10 bases, there was a span of 15 bases. The CDR3 sequence: CASRSDEGGKLFF. The CDR3, as DNA: TGTGCCAGCAGGTCAGACGAGGGGGGAAAACTGTTTTTT.

V and J are TRBV4-1 and TRBJ1-2; a possible D gene is TRBD1 (6 bases). There are 14 residues in the CDR3. Per the germline V gene, CDR1 is MGHRA and CDR2 is YSYEKL. Trimming pared 2 bases from V and 5 bases from J, leaving 12 bases between. The chain's CDR3 is CASSQIGQRYGYTF. In nucleotides, the CDR3 is TGCGCCAGCAGCCAAATAGGACAGAGATATGGCTACACCTTC.

The chain has TRBV2 and TRBJ2-5, with 7 bases fitting TRBD2. With 4 bases clipped from V and 3 bases from J, the junction kept 5 bases outside the gene matches. The germline CDR1 and CDR2 sequences are SNHLY and FYNNEI. The CDR3 runs 14 residues. In DNA form, the CDR3 reads TGTGCCAGCAGTGTCGGTCGGGAGGAAGAGACCCAGTACTTC. This sequence encodes CASSVGREEETQYF.

CDR3 residues: CSARDVSNSRGSSYNSPLHF. The CDR3 DNA reads TGCAGTGCTAGAGACGTGTCAAATAGCCGGGGTAGCTCCTATAATTCACCCCTCCACTTT. The chain links TRBV20-1 to TRBJ1-6; D remains ambiguous. The V end lost 0 bases, the J end lost 0 bases, and 21 bases lay between the germline ends. CDR1 is DFQATT and CDR2 is SNEGSKA in the germline V gene (reference sequence). The CDR3 loop spans 20 amino acids.

The chain links TRBV20-1 to TRBJ2-1; D is undetermined. Germline values: CDR1 DFQATT, CDR2 SNEGSKA (reference sequence). The length of the CDR3 is 11 residues. Trimming removed 5 bases from V and 9 bases from J, with 11 bases in between. The CDR3, as DNA: TGCAGTGCTCCTCATTGGGGTGAGCAGTTCTTC. Residues: CSAPHWGEQFF.

The chain employs TRBV5-6 and TRBJ2-4; 7 bases map to TRBD1. The J call is doubtful: the DNA matches TRBJ2-5 better. The CDR3 has 17 residues. Germline CDR1 is SGHDT and CDR2 is YYEEEE. CDR3 DNA sequence: TGTGCCAGCAGCGGGTACGACAGGGATCGGGACCAAGAGACCCAGTACTTC. Its protein is CASSGYDRDRDQETQYF.

J is TRBJ1-2 and V is TRBV10-3; TRBD1 matches at 8 bases. V lost 10 bases to trimming and J lost 0 bases; unmatched junction nucleotides: 4. Germline CDR1 reads ENHRY; CDR2 reads SYGVKD. The CDR3 has 13 residues. CDR3 coding DNA: TGTGCCACTGACAGGGGTGCTAACTATGGCTACACCTTC. Its protein product is CATDRGANYGYTF.

The J gene is TRBJ1-6, the V gene TRBV30, with D maybe TRBD1 (5 bases). CDR1 GTSNPN and CDR2 SVGIG come from the germline V gene (reference sequence). Trimming removed 2 bases at V and 8 bases at J, with 10 bases between. The CDR3 totals 13 residues. CDR3 amino acids: CAWSRQGDSPLHF. The CDR3 bases are TGTGCCTGGAGTCGGCAGGGAGATTCACCCCTCCACTTT.

The chain is built from TRBV6-2 or TRBV6-3 and TRBJ1-1, with D uncertain. Between the trimmed V and J ends, which lost 2 bases and 5 bases, there was a span of 12 bases. Germline V gene lookup returns CDR1 MNHEY and CDR2 SVGEGT. There are 14 residues in the CDR3. The CDR3 protein is CASSYPLQSTEAFF. CDR3 nucleotides: TGTGCCAGCAGTTACCCGCTTCAGTCGACTGAAGCTTTCTTT.

The V and J genes are TRBV6-4 and TRBJ2-3; no reliable D call. V was shortened by 8 bases and J by 1 base, with 13 bases between the two germline ends. The CDR3 is 14 amino acids. Germline assignment: CDR1 MRHNA and CDR2 SNTAGT. The DNA of the CDR3 is TGTGCCAGCGCAAGGGAAGAGGGCACAGATACGCAGTATTTT. It translates to CASAREEGTDTQYF.

This clonotype turned up a few times. This sequence joins TRBV15 and TRBJ2-4; D unclear. The DNA end is a closer match to TRBJ2-7, so the J assignment may be wrong. The CDR3 is made up of 13 amino acids. CDR1 is LNHNV and CDR2 is YYDKDF in the germline V gene (reference sequence). CDR3 nucleotide sequence: TGTGCCACCAGCACACGAAAGCGTTACGAGCAGTACTTC. As protein: CATSTRKRYEQYF.

This clonotype was recorded a few times. The CDR3 coding sequence is TGTGCCACCAGTGACGCGGGGACAGGAAAATACGAGCAGTACTTC. Amino acids: CATSDAGTGKYEQYF. This chain joins TRBV24-1 and TRBJ2-7; 8 positions match TRBD1. The germline V gene has CDR1 KGHDR and CDR2 SFDVKD. V dropped 4 bases and J dropped 4; count of bases not matched to a gene: 8. CDR3 size: 15 residues.

The CDR3 sequence: CATSDWGQPSQYF. CDR3 DNA: TGTGCCACCAGTGACTGGGGACAGCCATCGCAGTACTTC. The rearrangement uses TRBV24-1 and TRBJ2-7; 7 positions match TRBD1. This CDR3 region has 13 residues. J was trimmed by 9 bases and V by 4 bases; bases with no gene match: 8. CDR1 is KGHDR, CDR2 SFDVKD, per germline.

In its sample, this clonotype was seen once. A read error is possible here, since a much larger clone lies one base away. CDR3 bases: TGCAGCGTTGAGGACAGGGGCAATGGGCAGTTCTTC. Residues: CSVEDRGNGQFF. The chain couples TRBV29-1 to TRBJ2-1; 9 nucleotides match TRBD1. The CDR3 totals 12 residues. Looked up from germline, CDR1 is SQVTM and CDR2 is ANQGSEA.

V and J are TRBV20-1 and TRBJ2-4; the D is unclear. This CDR3 has 14 amino acids. The V gene's germline CDR1 is DFQATT and CDR2 SNEGSKA (reference sequence). V shed 5 bases and J shed 13 bases, with 24 bases lying between them. The CDR3 nucleotides read TGCAGTGCTGCCCCCGGGCTTATCTCCTACAAGCAGTACTTC. It specifies CSAAPGLISYKQYF.

Remarks on this clonotype: A much larger clone is a single base away; this may be a read error. This chain connects TRBV7-6 to TRBJ2-3; D unclear. Germline assignment: CDR1 SGHVS and CDR2 FNYEAQ. This CDR3 comprises 13 residues. CDR3 in amino acids: CASSLWLTNTQYF. For the CDR3, the DNA is TGTGCCAGCAGCCTTTGGCTCACAAATACGCAGTATTTT. The full variable domain, rest sourced from reference TRBV7-6 and TRBJ2-3, is GAGVSQSPRYKVTKRGQDVALRCDPISGHVSLYWYRQALGQGPEFLTYFNYEAQQDKSGLPNDRFSAERPEGSISTLTIQRTEQRDSAMYRCASSLWLTNTQYFGPGTRLTVL.

The J gene is TRBJ1-1, the V gene TRBV20-1, with a possible D match to TRBD1 (5 bases). The length of the CDR3 is 13 residues. The germline gives CDR1 DFQATT, CDR2 SNEGSKA (reference sequence). With 5 bases removed from V and 11 bases from J, the gap between germline ends came to 21 bases. The DNA for the CDR3 is TGCAGTGCTTTCAGCCCCTCGGGGCCCGGGGCTTTCTTT. Amino acids: CSAFSPSGPGAFF.

The chain joins TRBV9 to TRBJ2-3; D is possibly TRBD2 (7 bases). The germline V and J ends were trimmed by 6 bases and 3 bases, with 14 bases remaining between them. In germline, CDR1 is SGDLS, CDR2 YYNGEE. The CDR3 runs 14 residues. CDR3 in DNA: TGTGCCAGCACCCTAGGGGGAGGGACAGATACGCAGTATTTT. Translating gives CASTLGGGTDTQYF.

In this sample, this clonotype turned up a few times. This sequence joins TRBV27 and TRBJ1-2; TRBD1 matches 11 bases. This CDR3 region has 16 residues. J lost 2 bases, V lost 5 bases, and 7 bases had no gene match. Germline lookup yields CDR1 MNHEY and CDR2 SMNVEV (reference sequence). The CDR3 sequence: CASSKDRDRGNYGYTF. For the CDR3, the DNA is TGTGCCAGCAGTAAAGACCGGGACAGGGGGAACTATGGCTACACCTTC.

This clonotype was seen once. The chain employs TRBV6-1 and TRBJ2-2; D possibly matches TRBD1 or TRBD2 (5 bases each). Germline V gene sequence: CDR1 MNHNS, CDR2 SASEGT. The CDR3 consists of 18 residues. V was clipped by 4 bases and J by 0 bases, with 18 bases between them. CDR3 bases: TGTGCCAGCAGTGCCCGGGACGGTGTAGAGACGAACACCGGGGAGCTGTTTTTT. Its protein is CASSARDGVETNTGELFF.

The chain links TRBV5-1 to TRBJ1-6; a weak D match, TRBD1 (6 bases). Per the germline V gene, CDR1 is SGHRS and CDR2 is YFSETQ. The CDR3 is 18 residues long. V lost 2 bases, J lost 5 bases, and 20 bases lay in between. CDR3 protein: CASSFRFATAGDNSPLHF. DNA for the CDR3: TGCGCCAGCAGCTTCCGTTTTGCGACGGCAGGGGATAATTCACCCCTCCACTTT.

V and J are TRBV20-1 and TRBJ1-6, with TRBD1 matching 7 bases. The CDR3 loop spans 15 amino acids. Germline values: CDR1 DFQATT, CDR2 SNEGSKA (reference sequence). Trimming at V came to 6 bases and at J to 0 bases, leaving 5 bases not matched to a gene. The CDR3 nucleotides read TGCAGTGCAACGGACAGGAGCTCCTATAATTCACCCCTCCACTTT. Encoded protein: CSATDRSSYNSPLHF.